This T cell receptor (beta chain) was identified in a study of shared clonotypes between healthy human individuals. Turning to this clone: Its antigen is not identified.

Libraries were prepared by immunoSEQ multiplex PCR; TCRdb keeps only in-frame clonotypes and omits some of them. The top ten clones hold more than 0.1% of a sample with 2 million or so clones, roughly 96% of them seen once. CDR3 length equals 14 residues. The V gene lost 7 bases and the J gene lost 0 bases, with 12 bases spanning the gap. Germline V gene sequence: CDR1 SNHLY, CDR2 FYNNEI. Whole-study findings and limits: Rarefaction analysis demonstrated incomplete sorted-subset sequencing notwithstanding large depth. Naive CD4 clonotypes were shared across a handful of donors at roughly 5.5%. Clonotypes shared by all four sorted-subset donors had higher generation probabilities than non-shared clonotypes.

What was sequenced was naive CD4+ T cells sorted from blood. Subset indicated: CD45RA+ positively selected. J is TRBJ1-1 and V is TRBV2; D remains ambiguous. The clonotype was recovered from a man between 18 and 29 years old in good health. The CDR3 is CASMKDGMNTEAFF. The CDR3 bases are TGTGCCAGCATGAAGGACGGAATGAACACTGAAGCTTTCTTT. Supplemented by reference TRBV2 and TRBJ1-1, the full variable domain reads EPEVTQTPSHQVTQMGQEVILRCVPISNHLYFYWYRQILGQKVEFLVSFYNNEISEKSEIFDDQFSVERPDGSNFTLKIRSTKLEDSAMYFCASMKDGMNTEAFFGQGTRLTVV.